The following is a TCR beta chain sequence with its context. The source of the sample is a study of blood T cell repertoires in COVID-19. As for the study in general: T cells, B-cell-depleted T cells, or PBMCs provided the cDNA or gDNA that served as material.

The repertoire was sequenced with immunoSEQ multiplex PCR; TCRdb's copy has only in-frame clones and lacks some. The sample has 300,000 to 350,000 clones; around 91% are singletons. The TCR originated in a young woman who had recovered from COVID-19. Sequencing was performed on peripheral blood.

The DNA of the CDR3 is TGTGCCAGTAGTCCGGACAGGGGGCTCAACTATGGCTACACCTTC. This codes for CASSPDRGLNYGYTF. The rearrangement joins TRBV19 to TRBJ1-2; TRBD1 matches 11 bases. Germline values: CDR1 LNHDA, CDR2 SQIVND (reference sequence). The CDR3 length is 15 residues. V shed 5 bases and J 2 bases; nucleotides not matched to a gene: 4.